The clone carrying this T cell receptor (beta chain) came up a few times. The data derive from a study of blood T cell repertoires in COVID-19. Clones were read by immunoSEQ multiplex PCR, and TCRdb kept only the in-frame ones, dropping some. The sample contains around 320,000 clones, 90% of which appear only once. A COVID-19 case had been met by exposed participants during the 2 weeks before study entry. V was trimmed by 0 bases and J by 0 bases, leaving 6 bases between them. The CDR3 runs to 15 residues. The germline V gene encodes CDR1 LNHDA and CDR2 SQIVND (reference sequence). This receptor was taken from a woman under 40 who had been exposed to COVID-19. The rearrangement uses TRBV19 and TRBJ1-5; D is undetermined. Sequences were obtained from PBMCs or T cells enriched from blood (not recorded which). The CDR3: CASSIDRFSNQPQHF. CDR3 nucleotides: TGTGCCAGTAGTATAGACAGGTTTAGCAATCAGCCCCAGCATTTT.